The 19 T cell receptor beta chains listed next were all sequenced from one sample in a study of T cells after yellow fever vaccination. TCRdb re-called the 5' RACE reads through MiXCR, storing one row per CDR3 protein. The data contain 250,000 or so distinct CDR3 sequences, approximately 3.5% of them singletons. The sample in question was PBMCs, obtained 15 days after the yellow fever booster vaccination. These receptors were obtained from a young man who received the YFV17D yellow fever vaccine.

Ten or more counts support this clonotype. This chain joins TRBV12-3 or TRBV12-4 and TRBJ2-3; 9 positions match TRBD2. This CDR3 has 16 residues. With V trimmed by 3 bases and J by 6 bases, 10 bases remained unmatched. The CDR3 here is CASSFLRGGAADTQYF. DNA of the CDR3: TGTGCCAGCAGTTTCCTCCGCGGGGGGGCAGCCGATACGCAGTATTTT.

This clonotype was detected ten times or more. One junction end does not reproduce the germline sequence, and a read error may be involved. This rearrangement joins TRBV5-1 to TRBJ1-4, with 8 bases matching TRBD1. There are 14 residues in the CDR3. CDR1 is SGHRS and CDR2 is YFSETQ in the germline V gene. CDR3 in DNA: TGCGCCAGCACAGAGACAGGGGCTAACGAAAAACTGTTTTTT. It specifies CASTETGANEKLFF.

This clonotype was seen ten or more times. The genes are TRBV20-1 and TRBJ1-2, with D maybe TRBD1 (5 bases). This CDR3 is 11 amino acids long. V shed 3 bases and J shed 8 bases, with 10 bases lying between them. CDR1 is DFQATT and CDR2 is SNEGSKA in the germline V gene (reference sequence). The CDR3 coding sequence is TGCAGTGCTAGTACCCAGGGCGGCTACACCTTC. This sequence encodes CSASTQGGYTF.

This clonotype has ten or more counts. The gene calls are TRBV10-2 and TRBJ2-2, with 9 bases matching TRBD1. V was pared by 6 bases and J by 4 bases, with 18 bases of the junction left unmatched. The length of the CDR3 is 19 residues. From germline, CDR1 is WSHSY and CDR2 SAAADI. CDR3 loop: CASREGGTGRLGGTGELFF. CDR3 sequence (DNA): TGCGCCAGCAGGGAGGGGGGGACAGGGAGACTCGGTGGCACCGGGGAGCTGTTTTTT.

In this sample, this clonotype turned up a few times. The J gene is TRBJ2-7, the V gene TRBV7-2, with D unresolved. With 4 bases removed from V and 2 bases from J, the gap between germline ends came to 12 bases. Per germline, CDR1 SGHTA and CDR2 FQGNSA. The CDR3 runs to 14 residues. CDR3 in DNA: TGTGCCAGCAGCTCCGGCGTAGGCCCCTACGAGCAGTACTTC. Translated: CASSSGVGPYEQYF.

This clonotype was counted many times. V is TRBV5-4 and J is TRBJ2-1; 12 bases line up with TRBD2. V lost 1 base and J lost 8; bases outside the gene matches: 4. Germline V gives CDR1 SGHNT, CDR2 YYREEE (reference sequence). The CDR3 covers 15 residues. In DNA, the CDR3 is TGTGCCAGCAGCTTGAACGGACTAGCGGGGTATGAGCAGTTCTTC. Amino acid sequence: CASSLNGLAGYEQFF.

The table lists this clonotype with many counts. The chain combines TRBV5-4 with TRBJ2-7, with D tentatively TRBD1 (5 bases). This CDR3 contains 15 residues. The germline gives CDR1 SGHNT, CDR2 YYREEE (reference sequence). The germline V and J ends were trimmed by 4 bases and 2 bases, with 16 bases remaining between them. CDR3 region: CASSMRTHNTYEQYF. CDR3 bases: TGTGCCAGCAGCATGAGGACACACAACACCTACGAGCAGTACTTC.

This clonotype has at least ten counts. The chain uses TRBV3-1 and TRBJ2-5; 8 positions agree with TRBD2. Germline CDR1 and CDR2: LGHDT and YNNKEL (reference sequence). Trimming removed 4 bases from V and 5 bases from J; junction bases left unmatched: 3. This CDR3 is 13 amino acids long. CDR3 in amino acids: CASSLRLAETQYF. CDR3 in DNA: TGTGCCAGCAGCCTTCGACTAGCGGAGACCCAGTACTTC.

This clonotype was picked up many times. This sequence joins TRBV20-1 and TRBJ2-2; the D is unclear. Germline loops: CDR1 DFQATT, CDR2 SNEGSKA (reference sequence). The CDR3 has 13 amino acids. The V end was cut by 6 bases, the J end by 1 base, with 9 bases between. DNA of the CDR3: TGCAGTGCGCTCATCTGGAACACCGGGGAGCTGTTTTTT. Translation gives CSALIWNTGELFF.

This clonotype was seen at least ten times. V is TRBV27 and J is TRBJ1-2; 12 nucleotides match TRBD1. There are 16 residues in the CDR3. After removal of 4 bases from V and 8 bases from J, the junction contained 11 bases not matched to a gene. Germline CDR1 and CDR2: MNHEY and SMNVEV (reference sequence). In DNA, the CDR3 is TGTGCCAGCAGTTCTGAGCCGGGACAGGGGGCGCAGGGCTACACCTTC. Its protein is CASSSEPGQGAQGYTF.

There are many counts of this clonotype. This sequence joins TRBV6-2 or TRBV6-3 and TRBJ1-6; D is unresolved. Per the germline V gene, CDR1 is MNHEY and CDR2 is SVGEGT. This CDR3 is 15 amino acids long. V was shortened by 8 bases and J by 10 bases, with 21 bases between the two germline ends. CDR3 in DNA: TGTGCCAGCGGTAATCGACGGCCGGGGAAATCACCCCTCCACTTT. It yields the protein CASGNRRPGKSPLHF.

This clonotype has ten or more counts. The CDR3 here is CASRSSGGQETQYF. The CDR3 DNA is TGTGCCAGCAGATCTAGCGGGGGACAAGAGACCCAGTACTTC. The chain recombines TRBV12-3 or TRBV12-4 with TRBJ2-5, with 10 bases that match TRBD2. The CDR3 has 14 residues. V shed 6 bases and J 2 bases; nucleotides not matched to a gene: 3.

This clonotype was picked up many times. J is TRBJ2-3 and V is TRBV7-9; D ambiguous. V lost 3 bases and J lost 6, with 10 bases in between. Germline CDR1 reads SEHNR; CDR2 reads FQNEAQ (reference sequence). This CDR3 contains 13 residues. CDR3 sequence (DNA): TGTGCCAGCAGCTTTCCGCTAGTGGATACGCAGTATTTT. Protein sequence: CASSFPLVDTQYF. The full variable domain, with the rest looked up from reference TRBV7-9 and TRBJ2-3, is DTGVSQNPRHKITKRGQNVTFRCDPISEHNRLYWYRQTLGQGPEFLTYFQNEAQLEKSRLLSDRFSAERPKGSFSTLEIQRTEQGDSAMYLCASSFPLVDTQYFGPGTRLTVL.

This clonotype appeared many times. The gene calls are TRBV11-2 and TRBJ2-7, with 12 bases matching TRBD2. J gave up 0 bases and V 5 bases, and 8 bases lay outside the gene matches. Germline CDR1 and CDR2: SGHAT and FQNNGV. The CDR3 length is 17 residues. The CDR3 region is CASSTRTSGTISYEQYF. CDR3 DNA: TGTGCCAGCAGCACCCGGACTAGCGGGACCATCTCCTACGAGCAGTACTTC.

This clonotype appeared many times. The genes are TRBV12-3 or TRBV12-4 and TRBJ2-3, with D possibly matching TRBD1 (6 bases). V was shortened by 6 bases and J by 6 bases, with 16 bases between the two germline ends. The CDR3 runs to 14 residues. The DNA for the CDR3 is TGTGCCAGCAGCCCAACAGGGACCTGGGATACGCAGTATTTT. Its translation is CASSPTGTWDTQYF.

Ten or more counts support this clonotype. The chain uses TRBV11-3 and TRBJ2-2; D is perhaps TRBD1 or TRBD2 (6 bases each). CDR1 SGHNT and CDR2 YENEEA come from the germline V gene. The CDR3 is 16 amino acids. The ends were cut back, 0 bases at V and 5 bases at J, with 13 bases in the middle. The CDR3 bases are TGTGCCAGCAGCTTAGAGGGGCCGGGGGCAACCGGGGAGCTGTTTTTT. Translation gives CASSLEGPGATGELFF. Full variable domain (outside the CDR3, taken from reference TRBV11-3 and TRBJ2-2): EAGVVQSPRYKIIEKKQPVAFWCNPISGHNTLYWYLQNLGQGPELLIRYENEEAVDDSQLPKDRFSAERLKGVDSTLKIQPAELGDSAVYLCASSLEGPGATGELFFGEGSRLTVL.

This clonotype has a count of ten or more. The rearrangement links TRBV7-9 to TRBJ2-5; D gene unclear. Trimming shortened V by 6 bases and J by 4 bases, and 9 bases separated the two germline ends. There are 12 residues in the CDR3. Germline V lookup: CDR1 SEHNR, CDR2 FQNEAQ (reference sequence). The CDR3 loop reads CASRPLLETQYF. CDR3 nucleotides: TGTGCCAGCAGACCCCTATTAGAGACCCAGTACTTC. The full variable domain, completed using reference TRBV7-9 and TRBJ2-5, is DTGVSQNPRHKITKRGQNVTFRCDPISEHNRLYWYRQTLGQGPEFLTYFQNEAQLEKSRLLSDRFSAERPKGSFSTLEIQRTEQGDSAMYLCASRPLLETQYFGPGTRLLVL.

In this sample, this clonotype turned up many times. The V and J genes are TRBV20-1 and TRBJ2-7; 7 bases agree with TRBD1. With V trimmed by 4 bases and J by 5 bases, 11 bases remained unmatched. CDR1 DFQATT and CDR2 SNEGSKA come from the germline V gene (reference sequence). The CDR3 is 14 amino acids. CDR3 sequence: CSATRDRVLDEQYF. The CDR3 DNA reads as TGCAGTGCTACCCGTGACAGGGTTCTCGACGAGCAGTACTTC.

There are many counts of this clonotype. This sequence joins TRBV20-1 and TRBJ1-5, with TRBD1 identical over 11 bases. The germline CDR1 and CDR2 sequences are DFQATT and SNEGSKA (reference sequence). Trimming removed 5 bases from V and 9 bases from J; junction bases left unmatched: 18. The CDR3 has 17 residues. CDR3 DNA: TGCAGTGCTCGGTTTGGTGTTTGGGGACAGGGGGTCCCGCCCCAGCATTTT. This codes for CSARFGVWGQGVPPQHF.